This T cell receptor (beta chain) stems from a study of blood T cells in healthy people across ages. Notes on the study in general: With age, beta diversity per million T cells declined roughly linearly, significantly by 30 to 40. As naive T cell percentage varied, TCR beta diversity correlated strongly with it.

On this clonotype: The antigen remains undetermined.

Through a sample-barcoded 5' primer and a J-beta primer mix, a second PCR was run for 7 to 11 cycles. TCRdb re-called the 5' RACE reads through MiXCR, storing one row per CDR3 protein. The table records some 1.4 million distinct CDR3 sequences, about 43% of them present only once. Trimming stripped 6 bases from V and 7 bases from J, with 18 bases between. CDR3 length: 15 amino acids. The sequencing sample was made of blood. This sequence originates from a woman younger than 30 in good health. The chain has TRBV12-3 or TRBV12-4 and TRBJ1-4; TRBD1 is a possible D gene (6 bases). The CDR3: CASRLTSGTREKLFF. The CDR3 region has the DNA TGTGCCAGCAGACTCACCTCCGGGACACGTGAAAAACTGTTTTTT.